Below, one T cell receptor (beta chain) is given with its context. This entry is derived from a study of cytomegalovirus exposure and HLA in healthy donors. Turning to the study itself: An earlier analysis identified some 110 million unique TCR beta sequences in about 190 million T cells.

Though nominally healthy at sampling, donors likely had unrecorded immune exposures. The study ran its PCR with 60 Vbeta and 13 Jbeta primers. Profiling relied on immunoSEQ multiplex PCR, and the TCRdb table lists in-frame clones only, not all of them. The profile shows 180,000 or so clones, roughly four fifths of them singletons. Trimming left V 1 base short and J 3 bases short, with 13 bases between. The CDR3 totals 16 residues. The rearrangement joins TRBV23-1 to TRBJ1-5; a weak D match, TRBD1 (5 bases). TRBV23-1 is labeled an ORF, and its function is uncertain. The sequenced sample was PBMCs. The TCR originated in a woman aged 25-40 years in good health and CMV-seropositive. In DNA, the CDR3 is TGCGCCAGCAGTCAATGGAAGCAGGGTAACAATCAGCCCCAGCATTTT. Its protein is CASSQWKQGNNQPQHF.